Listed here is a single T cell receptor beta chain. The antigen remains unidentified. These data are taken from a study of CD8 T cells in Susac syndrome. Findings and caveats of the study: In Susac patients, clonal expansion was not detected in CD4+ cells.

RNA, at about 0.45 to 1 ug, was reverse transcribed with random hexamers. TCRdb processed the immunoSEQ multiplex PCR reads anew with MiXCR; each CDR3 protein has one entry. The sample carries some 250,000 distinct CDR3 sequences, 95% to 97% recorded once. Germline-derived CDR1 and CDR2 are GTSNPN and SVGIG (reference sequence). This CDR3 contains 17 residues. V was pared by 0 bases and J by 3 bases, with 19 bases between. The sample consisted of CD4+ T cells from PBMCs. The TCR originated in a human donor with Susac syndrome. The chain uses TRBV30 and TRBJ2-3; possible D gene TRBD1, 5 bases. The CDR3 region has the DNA TGTGCCTGGAGTGTACCTGGTGTAGGGGTCGGTACAGATACGCAGTATTTT. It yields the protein CAWSVPGVGVGTDTQYF.